Listed below are T cell receptor beta chains from one sample, sequenced in a study of cytomegalovirus exposure and HLA in healthy donors. The data were produced by immunoSEQ multiplex PCR, yet TCRdb's version contains in-frame clones alone and is incomplete. Of roughly 150,000 clones listed, around 82% were seen once; the top ten hold about 6.4%. Material: PBMCs. The receptor set was obtained from a woman aged 45-65 years in good health and CMV-seropositive. The CDR3 runs from the conserved cysteine through the conserved F or W. The order of the fields is clone size, J gene, V gene, D gene, CDR3 protein, CDR3 DNA. A D gene is named only where the DNA matches it firmly. The listing skips clone size in some rows; elsewhere it reads once, few, many or a size class.

-	TRBJ1-2	TRBV15	-	CATSRDRVNYGYTF	TGTGCCACCAGCAGAGACAGGGTTAACTATGGCTACACCTTC
few	TRBJ2-7	TRBV5-5	-	CASSLFSSGGEQYF	TGTGCCAGCAGCTTGTTCAGTTCCGGGGGCGAGCAGTACTTC
few	TRBJ1-1	TRBV11-2	-	CASSLTPGGNTEAFF	TGTGCCAGCAGCCTCACCCCGGGGGGGAACACTGAAGCTTTCTTT
-	TRBJ2-1	TRBV6-6	TRBD1	CASSPGRGQNNEQFF	TGTGCCAGCAGCCCGGGAAGGGGGCAAAACAATGAGCAGTTCTTC
-	TRBJ1-1	TRBV6-5	-	CASSYKPGTEAFF	TGTGCCAGCAGTTACAAGCCAGGGACAGAAGCTTTCTTT
-	TRBJ1-5	TRBV5-6	-	CASSLWGSYSNQPQHF	TGTGCCAGCAGCTTGTGGGGCTCGTATAGCAATCAGCCCCAGCATTTT
once	TRBJ2-2	TRBV11-2	-	CASSLGSLARELFF	TGTGCCAGCAGCTTAGGTTCCCTGGCCCGGGAGCTGTTTTTT
few	TRBJ2-1	TRBV13	TRBD2	CASSSPLAGGPDLYNEQFF	TGTGCCAGCAGCTCCCCACTAGCGGGGGGGCCCGATTTGTACAATGAGCAGTTCTTC
-	TRBJ1-6	TRBV6-1	-	CASSELPPPTGVNSPLHF	TGTGCCAGCAGTGAATTACCCCCTCCGACCGGAGTCAACTCACCCCTCCACTTT
-	TRBJ2-7	TRBV7-9	TRBD2	CASSPEGLAYYEQYF	TGTGCCAGCAGCCCCGAGGGACTAGCGTACTACGAGCAGTACTTC
-	TRBJ1-3	TRBV7-6	TRBD1	CASSYRPGQGNTIYF	TGTGCCAGCAGCTACCGACCGGGACAGGGAAACACCATATATTTT
-	TRBJ2-3	TRBV5-5	TRBD1	CASSLVGTGFTDTQYF	TGTGCCAGCAGCTTGGTCGGGACAGGGTTCACAGATACGCAGTATTTT
-	TRBJ2-5	TRBV10-3	-	CAISVEFQETQYF	TGTGCCATCAGTGTGGAGTTCCAAGAGACCCAGTACTTC
few	TRBJ2-7	TRBV13	TRBD2	CASSFGGGAYEQYF	TGTGCCAGCAGCTTTGGCGGGGGAGCCTACGAGCAGTACTTC
-	TRBJ1-4	TRBV6-5	-	CASRSGIEKLFF	TGTGCCAGCAGATCAGGGATTGAAAAACTGTTTTTT
-	TRBJ2-1	TRBV4-3	TRBD2	CASSQGGLARNEQFF	TGCGCCAGCAGCCAAGGGGGACTAGCGCGCAATGAGCAGTTCTTC
-	TRBJ2-7	TRBV6-1	-	CASSEEAGNFYEQYF	TGTGCCAGCAGTGAAGAAGCAGGAAACTTCTACGAGCAGTACTTC
-	TRBJ1-4	TRBV19	-	CASSIWAGTLGEKLFF	TGTGCCAGTAGTATTTGGGCGGGCACCCTGGGAGAAAAACTGTTTTTT
-	TRBJ2-6	TRBV29-1	TRBD1	CSVEQGTGANVLTF	TGCAGCGTGGAACAGGGGACTGGGGCCAACGTCCTGACTTTC
-	TRBJ2-1	TRBV7-9	-	CASSFAVVDEQFF	TGTGCCAGCAGCTTTGCGGTGGTCGATGAGCAGTTCTTC
-	TRBJ2-3	TRBV7-2	TRBD2	CASSSKASGGIADTQYF	TGTGCCAGCAGCTCCAAGGCTAGCGGGGGTATCGCAGATACGCAGTATTTT
few	TRBJ2-3	TRBV10-1	-	CASSYGLVDTQYF	TGCGCCAGCAGTTATGGACTTGTGGATACGCAGTATTTT
-	TRBJ2-7	TRBV2	-	CASRTDRLSSYEQYF	TGTGCCAGCAGGACAGACAGGTTGAGCTCCTACGAGCAGTACTTC
-	TRBJ2-1	TRBV27	TRBD2	CASSSIAGAYNEQFF	TGTGCCAGCAGTTCCATAGCGGGGGCATACAATGAGCAGTTCTTC
-	TRBJ2-7	TRBV30	-	CAWSVSGNEQYF	TGTGCCTGGAGTGTTTCAGGGAACGAGCAGTACTTC
-	TRBJ1-2	TRBV28	-	CASSFDKYGYTF	TGTGCCAGCAGTTTTGACAAATATGGCTACACCTTC
-	TRBJ2-1	TRBV5-1	TRBD2	CASSPGLAGGSSYNEQFF	TGCGCCAGCAGCCCGGGACTAGCGGGGGGGAGCTCCTACAATGAGCAGTTCTTC
-	TRBJ2-7	TRBV2	TRBD1	CASGQGRGEQYF	TGTGCCAGCGGACAGGGAAGGGGCGAGCAGTACTTC
few	TRBJ1-2	TRBV11-2	-	CASAGGIYGYTF	TGTGCCAGCGCGGGGGGTATCTATGGCTACACCTTC
-	TRBJ1-1	TRBV9	-	CASSPFDGENTEAFF	TGTGCCAGCAGCCCTTTCGACGGAGAGAACACTGAAGCTTTCTTT
-	TRBJ2-5	TRBV14	-	CASSQDPGIRETQYF	TGTGCCAGCAGCCAAGATCCAGGGATTCGAGAGACCCAGTACTTC